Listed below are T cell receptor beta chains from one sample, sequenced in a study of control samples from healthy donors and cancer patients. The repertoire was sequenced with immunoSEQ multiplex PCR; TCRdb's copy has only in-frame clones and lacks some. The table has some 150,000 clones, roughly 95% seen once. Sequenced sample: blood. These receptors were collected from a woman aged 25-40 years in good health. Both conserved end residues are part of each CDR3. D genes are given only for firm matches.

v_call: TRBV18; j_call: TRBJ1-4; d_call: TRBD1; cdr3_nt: TGTGCCAGCTCAGTCCAGGGGGGCATGTCGGAAAAACTGTTTTTT; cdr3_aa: CASSVQGGMSEKLFF
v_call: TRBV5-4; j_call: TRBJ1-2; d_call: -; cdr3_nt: TGTGCCAGCAGACAGGGATCACGGACCCTCTATGGCTACACCTTC; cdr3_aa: CASRQGSRTLYGYTF
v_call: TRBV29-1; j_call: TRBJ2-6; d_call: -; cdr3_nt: TGCAGCGTTGAACAGGGAAAGGCCAACGTCCTGACTTTC; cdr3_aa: CSVEQGKANVLTF
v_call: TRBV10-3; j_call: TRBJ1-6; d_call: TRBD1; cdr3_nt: TGTGCCATCAGTGTACAGGGGGCGGAGAATTCACCCCTCCACTTT; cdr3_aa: CAISVQGAENSPLHF
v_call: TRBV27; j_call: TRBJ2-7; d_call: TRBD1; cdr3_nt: TGTGCCAGCAGTCATACCGGGACAGGGGACGAGCAGTACTTC; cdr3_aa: CASSHTGTGDEQYF
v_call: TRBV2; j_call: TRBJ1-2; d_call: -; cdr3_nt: TGTGCCAGCACTATTACCGATTCAACGGTTTATGGCTACACCTTC; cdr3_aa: CASTITDSTVYGYTF
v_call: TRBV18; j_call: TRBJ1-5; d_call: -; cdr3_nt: TGTGCCAGCTCACTAGGGACGGACGTGATTAATCAGCCCCAGCATTTT; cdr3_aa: CASSLGTDVINQPQHF
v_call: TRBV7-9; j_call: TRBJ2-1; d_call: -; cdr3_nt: TGTGCCAGCAGCTCTATAACGAGCCGGAATGAGCAGTTCTTC; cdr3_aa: CASSSITSRNEQFF
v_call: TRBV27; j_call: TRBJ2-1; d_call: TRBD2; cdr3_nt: TGTGCCAGCAGTCTGCAAAGGACTAGCGGGAGATGGTATGAGCAGTTCTTC; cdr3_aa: CASSLQRTSGRWYEQFF
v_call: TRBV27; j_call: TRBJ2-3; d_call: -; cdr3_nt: TGTGCCAGCAGTTTCCTATCACCAGATACGCAGTATTTT; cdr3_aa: CASSFLSPDTQYF
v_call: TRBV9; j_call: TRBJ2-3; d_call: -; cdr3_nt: TGTGCCAGCAGCGTAGCCCACTGGACAGATACGCAGTATTTT; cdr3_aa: CASSVAHWTDTQYF
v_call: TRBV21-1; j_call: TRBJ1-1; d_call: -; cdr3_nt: TGTGCCAGCAGCTCCTACAGGGGGGTGACTGAAGCTTTCTTT; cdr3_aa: CASSSYRGVTEAFF
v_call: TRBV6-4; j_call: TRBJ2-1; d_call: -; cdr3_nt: TGTGCCAGCAGTGATGCGTATGGGGCAGATGAGCAGTTCTTC; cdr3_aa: CASSDAYGADEQFF
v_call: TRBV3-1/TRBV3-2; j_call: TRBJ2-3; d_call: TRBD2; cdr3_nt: TGTGCCAGCAGCCTCGGTGGGCTAGCGGGGGGGCACATGGATACGCAGTATTTT; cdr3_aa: CASSLGGLAGGHMDTQYF
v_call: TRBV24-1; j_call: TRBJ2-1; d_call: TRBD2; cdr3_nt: TGTGCCACCAGTGACAGGACTAGCGGGGGGGTTTGGGAGCAGTTCTTC; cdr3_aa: CATSDRTSGGVWEQFF
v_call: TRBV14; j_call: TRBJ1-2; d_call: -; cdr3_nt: TGTGCCAGCAGCCAAGCTCAGGGGCGTGCGGATGGCTACACCTTC; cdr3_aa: CASSQAQGRADGYTF
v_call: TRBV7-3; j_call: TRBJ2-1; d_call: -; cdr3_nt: TGTGCCAGCAGCTCCTCGCCCCGGGGGAATGAGCAGTTCTTC; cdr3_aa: CASSSSPRGNEQFF
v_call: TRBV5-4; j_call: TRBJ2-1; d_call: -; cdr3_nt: TGTGCCAGCAGCTACGGACCAGGCTCCTACAATGAGCAGTTCTTC; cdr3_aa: CASSYGPGSYNEQFF
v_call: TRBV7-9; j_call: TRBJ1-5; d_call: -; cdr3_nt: TGTGTCAGCAGCTTAGTGGCGGGGTTGGGCAATCAGCCCCAGCATTTT; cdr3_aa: CVSSLVAGLGNQPQHF
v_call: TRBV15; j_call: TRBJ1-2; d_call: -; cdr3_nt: TGTGCCACCAGCAGAGCAGGTCAGGCTTCTAACTATGGCTACACCTTC; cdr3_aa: CATSRAGQASNYGYTF
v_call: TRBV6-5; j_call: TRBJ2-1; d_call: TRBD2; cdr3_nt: TGTGCCAGCAGCGTAACCGGGACTAGCGGGAGTAGGCTGTTCTTC; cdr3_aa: CASSVTGTSGSRLFF
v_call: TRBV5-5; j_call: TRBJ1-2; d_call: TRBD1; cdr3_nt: TGTGCCAGCAGCCCGACAGGGGCTATCTATGGCTACACCTTC; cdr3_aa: CASSPTGAIYGYTF
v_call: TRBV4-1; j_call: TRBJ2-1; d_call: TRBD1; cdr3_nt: TGCGCCAGCAGCCAAGATCTAGCAGGGGGAAATGAGCAGTTCTTC; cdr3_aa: CASSQDLAGGNEQFF